This T cell receptor (beta chain) stems from a study of blood T cell repertoires in COVID-19 (dated by TCRdb to about 2020). About the full investigation: Collaborator samples came from the United States, Italy and Spain and covered acute and convalescent phases of COVID-19. HLA class I and class II types, where available, came from metadata supplied by the sample provider rather than from assay-based typing. Samples were obtained from the ongoing ImmuneRACE study (first 160 participants) and from approximately 1,200 subjects provided by 6 global collaborators. The prospective study material was composed of cDNA or gDNA derived from T cells, B-cell-depleted T cells, or PBMCs. The dataset comprised deeply sampled blood TCRbeta repertoires from subjects exposed to, actively infected with, or recovered from COVID-19. The repertoires were made available in a free public database intended to serve as a resource for research on the immune response to SARS-CoV-2. Nearly every sample came with metadata listing a de-identified subject ID, COVID-19 status, age in years and sex.

On this clone: The target of this receptor is not known. No base-level quality is on record; no much larger clone is a single base apart.

Study-wide conclusions, independent of this receptor: How much clinical and demographic metadata was included differed by source and by participant, and the metadata was provided uncurated.

The immunoSEQ Assay, a bias-controlled multiplex PCR, was used to amplify TCRbeta CDR3 regions from genomic DNA. As for how the authors treated the data: The number of nucleated cells in each sample was estimated from the amplification of reference gene primers within the assay. To quantify the absolute abundance of each unique TCRbeta CDR3 rearrangement, sequence reads were collapsed and filtered. For each sample, productive Simpson clonality was calculated by taking the square root of Simpson's diversity index across productive rearrangements. TCRdb took over this immuneACCESS table, retaining in-frame rearrangements with V and J assigned. Such tables are incomplete; in checked studies, under half of the missing clones stem from an unresolved V gene, and the remainder is unexplained. V and J calls and clone size follow that table, whereas D and trimming were derived from the DNA. The sample contains approximately 75,000 clones, approximately 79% of them found a single time. The ten largest clonotypes hold around 2.6% of the sample.

Each collaborating institution followed its own protocols to collect whole blood in K2EDTA tubes. For TCRbeta analysis, collaborator samples were shipped as frozen whole blood, as isolated PBMCs, or as DNA extracted from either sample type. The sequenced sample consisted of peripheral blood. The clonotype was recovered from a human donor with acute or convalescent COVID-19. The donor label of this sample is uncertain.

The bases read TGTGCCTGGAGTGTAATCTCGGGGAATCAGCCCCAGCATTTT. Translated, this gives CAWSVISGNQPQHF. The chain is encoded by TRBV30 joined to TRBJ1-5, with the D gene not confidently named. V is pared back by 0 bases and J by 4 bases, with 10 bases lying between the germline termini. The CDR3 contains 14 residues, cysteine and phenylalanine counted. Left in the record is the CDR3 DNA by itself, 42 bases read in frame from the first base. CDR1 GTSNPN and CDR2 SVGIG were looked up in the germline V gene (reference sequence).